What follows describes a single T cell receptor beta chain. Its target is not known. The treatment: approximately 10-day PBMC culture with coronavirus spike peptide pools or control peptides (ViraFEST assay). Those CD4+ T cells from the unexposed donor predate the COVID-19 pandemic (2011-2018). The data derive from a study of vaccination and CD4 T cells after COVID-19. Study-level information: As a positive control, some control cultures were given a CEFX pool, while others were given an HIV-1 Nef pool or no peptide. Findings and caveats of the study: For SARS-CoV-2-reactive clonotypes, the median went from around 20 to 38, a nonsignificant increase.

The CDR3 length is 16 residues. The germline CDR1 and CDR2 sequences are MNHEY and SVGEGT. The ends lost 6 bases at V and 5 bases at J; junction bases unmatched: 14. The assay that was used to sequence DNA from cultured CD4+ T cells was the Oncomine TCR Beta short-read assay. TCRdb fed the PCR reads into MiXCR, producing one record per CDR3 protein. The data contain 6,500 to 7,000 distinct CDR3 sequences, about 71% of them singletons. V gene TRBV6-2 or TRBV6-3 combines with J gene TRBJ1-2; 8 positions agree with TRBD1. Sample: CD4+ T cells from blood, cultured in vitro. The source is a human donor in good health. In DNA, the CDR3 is TGTGCCAGCAGACCCCTACACCAAGACAGGGGTTATGGCTACACCTTC. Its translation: CASRPLHQDRGYGYTF.